These 16 T cell receptor beta chains originate from one sample sequenced in a study of T cells of healthy individuals. A single record per CDR3 protein comes from TCRdb applying MiXCR to the 5' RACE reads. Seen here are around 63,000 distinct CDR3 sequences, roughly 15% observed once, and the top ten hold about 4.7%. All receptors derive from a human donor in good health.

This clonotype was counted only a few times. Given a much more abundant clone one base away, this may be a read error. The rearrangement links TRBV9 to TRBJ2-2, with TRBD2 identical over 7 bases. The V gene end was trimmed by 4 bases and the J gene end by 6 bases; junction bases not matched to a gene: 15. The germline CDR1 and CDR2 sequences are SGDLS and YYNGEE. The CDR3 has 17 amino acids. CDR3 sequence: CASSPLPRDYHAGELFF. CDR3 coding DNA: TGTGCCAGCAGCCCACTCCCCCGGGACTATCACGCCGGGGAGCTGTTTTTT. The full variable domain, its missing parts supplied by reference TRBV9 and TRBJ2-2, is DSGVTQTPKHLITATGQRVTLRCSPRSGDLSVYWYQQSLDQGLQFLIQYYNGEERAKGNILERFSAQQFPDLHSELNLSSLELGDSALYFCASSPLPRDYHAGELFFGEGSRLTVL.

A remark on this clonotype: The junction departs from the called germline gene at one end, perhaps through a read error. The rearrangement uses TRBV10-2 and TRBJ2-7; TRBD1 is a possible D gene (6 bases). The length of the CDR3 is 13 residues. CDR1 and CDR2 (germline): WSHSY, SAAADI. The CDR3 nucleotides read TGCACCAGCTCGGACAGTCCCTCCTACGAGCAGTACTTC. Translation: CTSSDSPSYEQYF.

In this sample, this clonotype turned up a few times. This chain links TRBV7-6 with TRBJ2-5; D remains ambiguous. CDR1 and CDR2 (germline): SGHVS, FNYEAQ. Trimming removed 4 bases at V and 2 bases at J, with 11 bases between. This CDR3 is built from 14 residues. The CDR3 here is CASSSNAQQETQYF. The CDR3 DNA follows: TGTGCCAGCAGCTCCAATGCCCAGCAAGAGACCCAGTACTTC. Based on the CDR3 plus reference TRBV7-6 and TRBJ2-5, the full variable domain is GAGVSQSPRYKVTKRGQDVALRCDPISGHVSLYWYRQALGQGPEFLTYFNYEAQQDKSGLPNDRFSAERPEGSISTLTIQRTEQRDSAMYRCASSSNAQQETQYFGPGTRLLVL.

This clonotype was found many times. This chain uses TRBV5-1 with TRBJ2-7; D possibly corresponds to TRBD1 (6 bases). The CDR3 is 13 amino acids. CDR1 SGHRS and CDR2 YFSETQ come from the germline V gene. The V end lost 3 bases, the J end lost 5 bases, and 12 bases lay between the germline ends. The CDR3 nucleotides read TGCGCCAGCAGCTCCAGGGGTGGACACGAGCAGTACTTC. This translates into CASSSRGGHEQYF.

This clonotype was seen many times. The V gene is TRBV7-9, the J gene TRBJ2-1; no definite D call. Between the trimmed V and J ends, which lost 0 bases and 6 bases, there was a span of 0 bases. Germline CDR1 and CDR2: SEHNR and FQNEAQ (reference sequence). This CDR3 comprises 11 residues. The CDR3 nucleotides read TGTGCCAGCAGCTTAGCCAATGAGCAGTTCTTC. As protein: CASSLANEQFF.

This clonotype was seen at least ten times. The V gene is TRBV18, the J gene TRBJ1-5; the D is unclear. The CDR3 contains 13 residues. The ends were cut back, 5 bases at V and 6 bases at J, with 11 bases in the middle. Germline V gives CDR1 KGHSH, CDR2 LQKENI. The DNA of the CDR3 is TGTGCCAGCTCAAAGGGCGAGGGTCAGCCCCAGCATTTT. Translating it yields CASSKGEGQPQHF.

The chain recombines TRBV7-8 with TRBJ2-7; 9 bases match TRBD2. The CDR3 runs to 15 residues. The V gene end was trimmed by 2 bases and the J gene end by 2 bases; junction bases not matched to a gene: 4. Per germline, CDR1 SGHVS and CDR2 FQNEAQ. CDR3 nucleotide sequence: TGTGCCAGCAGCTTACGGCGGGAGGGGGCCTACGAGCAGTACTTC. Its protein product is CASSLRREGAYEQYF. Full variable domain (rest looked up from reference TRBV7-8 and TRBJ2-7): GAGVSQSPRYKVAKRGQDVALRCDPISGHVSLFWYQQALGQGPEFLTYFQNEAQLDKSGLPSDRFFAERPEGSVSTLKIQRTQQEDSAVYLCASSLRREGAYEQYFGPGTRLTVT.

The table lists this clonotype with many counts. The chain joins TRBV18 to TRBJ2-7, with 10 bases identical to TRBD1. The CDR3 totals 15 residues. From germline, CDR1 is KGHSH and CDR2 LQKENI. Trimming took 6 bases from V and 2 from J; bases not matched to a gene: 7. The CDR3 DNA is TGTGCCAGCTCCCCTCCGGGACAGGGGACCTACGAGCAGTACTTC. It translates to CASSPPGQGTYEQYF.

This clonotype was counted a few times. The chain carries TRBV7-2 and TRBJ2-5; D is unresolved. Germline assignment: CDR1 SGHTA and CDR2 FQGNSA. This CDR3 contains 14 residues. The V gene lost 4 bases and the J gene lost 5 bases, with 14 bases spanning the gap. The CDR3: CASSSGSTPETQYF. Written as DNA, the CDR3 is TGTGCCAGCAGCTCCGGATCCACCCCGGAGACCCAGTACTTC.

The chain combines TRBV3-1 with TRBJ2-1; tentative D call: TRBD2 (6 bases). The CDR3 is 14 residues long. CDR1 is LGHDT and CDR2 is YNNKEL in the germline V gene (reference sequence). The V end lost 5 bases, the J end lost 9 bases, and 17 bases lay between the germline ends. The CDR3 DNA reads TGTGCCAGCAGCAAAGCAACTAGCTTGGGTGAGCAGTTCTTC. Its protein product is CASSKATSLGEQFF.

This clonotype was seen a handful of times. The chain is built from TRBV4-1 and TRBJ2-7; the match to TRBD1 covers 7 bases. Trimming removed 4 bases from V and 3 bases from J; junction bases left unmatched: 6. Per germline, CDR1 MGHRA and CDR2 YSYEKL. This CDR3 contains 14 residues. CDR3 nucleotide sequence: TGCGCCAGCAGCCGCCGGGACAGCCACTACGAGCAGTACTTC. It yields the protein CASSRRDSHYEQYF.

The V gene is TRBV27, the J gene TRBJ2-4; possibly TRBD2 for D (5 bases). Trimming stripped 6 bases from V and 3 bases from J, with 15 bases between. Germline V lookup: CDR1 MNHEY, CDR2 SMNVEV (reference sequence). This CDR3 has 15 residues. The chain's CDR3 is CASRGSGSLKNIQYF. The CDR3 bases are TGTGCCAGCAGGGGGTCGGGATCGCTCAAAAACATTCAGTACTTC.

In this sample, this clonotype turned up many times. This rearrangement joins TRBV7-2 to TRBJ1-5; 7 bases fit TRBD1. The V gene end was trimmed by 6 bases and the J gene end by 1 base; junction bases not matched to a gene: 3. Germline CDR1 SGHTA, CDR2 FQGNSA. The CDR3 runs to 14 residues. CDR3 protein: CASSSQGSNQPQHF. In DNA, the CDR3 is TGTGCCAGCAGTTCACAGGGGAGCAATCAGCCCCAGCATTTT.

This clonotype was observed a few times. The chain joins TRBV7-2 to TRBJ2-5; D unclear. The ends were cut back, 6 bases at V and 1 base at J, with 9 bases in the middle. The germline gives CDR1 SGHTA, CDR2 FQGNSA. The CDR3 is 13 residues long. The CDR3 is CASREHRQETQYF. CDR3 DNA sequence: TGTGCCAGCAGGGAGCATCGCCAAGAGACCCAGTACTTC.

This clonotype was recorded a few times. The V call is TRBV9, the J call TRBJ1-2; 8 positions agree with TRBD1. From germline, CDR1 is SGDLS and CDR2 YYNGEE. There are 17 residues in the CDR3. J lost 6 bases, V lost 0 bases, and 13 bases had no gene match. The CDR3 bases are TGTGCCAGCAGCGTAGTTGCAGGGGGCACCCATCCTCATGGCTACACCTTC. Its translation is CASSVVAGGTHPHGYTF.

Ten or more counts support this clonotype. The V and J genes are TRBV6-6 and TRBJ2-7; TRBD1 aligns across 9 bases. Germline CDR1 MNHNY, CDR2 SVGAGI (reference sequence). V dropped 7 bases and J dropped 5; count of bases not matched to a gene: 3. CDR3 length equals 12 residues. Written as DNA, the CDR3 is TGTGCCAGCACCGGACAGGGGAACGAGCAGTACTTC. It encodes CASTGQGNEQYF.